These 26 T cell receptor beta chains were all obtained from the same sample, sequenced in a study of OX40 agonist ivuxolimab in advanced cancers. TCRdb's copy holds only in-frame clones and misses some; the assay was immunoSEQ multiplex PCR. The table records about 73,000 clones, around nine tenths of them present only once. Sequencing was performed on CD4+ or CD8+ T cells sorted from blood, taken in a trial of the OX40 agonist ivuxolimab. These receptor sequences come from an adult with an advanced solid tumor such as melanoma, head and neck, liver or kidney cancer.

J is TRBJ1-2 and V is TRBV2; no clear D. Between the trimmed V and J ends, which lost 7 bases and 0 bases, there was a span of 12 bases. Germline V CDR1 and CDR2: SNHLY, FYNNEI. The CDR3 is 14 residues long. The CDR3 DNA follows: TGTGCCAGCACCGAGACGGTCTCTAACTATGGCTACACCTTC. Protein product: CASTETVSNYGYTF.

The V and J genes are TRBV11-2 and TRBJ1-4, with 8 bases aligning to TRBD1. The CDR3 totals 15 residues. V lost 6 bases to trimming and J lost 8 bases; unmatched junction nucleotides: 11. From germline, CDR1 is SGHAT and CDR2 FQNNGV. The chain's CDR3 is CASRYHRDRNEKLFF. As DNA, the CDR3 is TGTGCCAGCAGATATCATCGGGACAGGAACGAAAAACTGTTTTTT.

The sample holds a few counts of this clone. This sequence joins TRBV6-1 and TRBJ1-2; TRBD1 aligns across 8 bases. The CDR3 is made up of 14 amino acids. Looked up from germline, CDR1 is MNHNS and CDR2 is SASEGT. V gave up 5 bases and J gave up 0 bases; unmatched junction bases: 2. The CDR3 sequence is CASSSGGSNYGYTF. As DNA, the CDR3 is TGTGCCAGCAGTTCAGGGGGCTCTAACTATGGCTACACCTTC.

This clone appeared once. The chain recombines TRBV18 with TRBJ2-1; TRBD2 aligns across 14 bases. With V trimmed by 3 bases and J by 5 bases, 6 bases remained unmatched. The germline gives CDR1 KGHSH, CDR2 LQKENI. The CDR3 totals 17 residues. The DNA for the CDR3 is TGTGCCAGCTCACCCGGGACTAGCGGGAGCTTGAACAATGAGCAGTTCTTC. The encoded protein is CASSPGTSGSLNNEQFF.

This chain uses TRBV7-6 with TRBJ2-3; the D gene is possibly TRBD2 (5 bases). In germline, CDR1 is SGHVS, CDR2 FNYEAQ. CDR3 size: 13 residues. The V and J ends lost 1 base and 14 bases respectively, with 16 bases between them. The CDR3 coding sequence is TGTGCCAGCAGCTTAGACCGGGATGCCCCCCTGTATTTT. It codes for CASSLDRDAPLYF. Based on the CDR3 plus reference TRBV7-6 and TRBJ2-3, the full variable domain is GAGVSQSPRYKVTKRGQDVALRCDPISGHVSLYWYRQALGQGPEFLTYFNYEAQQDKSGLPNDRFSAERPEGSISTLTIQRTEQRDSAMYRCASSLDRDAPLYFGPGTRLTVL.

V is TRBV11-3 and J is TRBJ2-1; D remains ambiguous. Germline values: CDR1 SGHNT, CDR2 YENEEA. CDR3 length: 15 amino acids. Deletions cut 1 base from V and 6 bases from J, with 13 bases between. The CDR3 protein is CASSLVSGSGNEQFF. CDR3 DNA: TGTGCCAGCAGCTTAGTTTCGGGTTCGGGCAATGAGCAGTTCTTC.

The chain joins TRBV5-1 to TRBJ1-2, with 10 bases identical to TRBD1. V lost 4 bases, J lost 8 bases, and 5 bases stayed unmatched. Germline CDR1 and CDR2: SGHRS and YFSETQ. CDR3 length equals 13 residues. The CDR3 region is CASSVGTGEGYTF. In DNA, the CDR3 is TGCGCCAGCAGCGTTGGGACAGGGGAAGGCTACACCTTC.

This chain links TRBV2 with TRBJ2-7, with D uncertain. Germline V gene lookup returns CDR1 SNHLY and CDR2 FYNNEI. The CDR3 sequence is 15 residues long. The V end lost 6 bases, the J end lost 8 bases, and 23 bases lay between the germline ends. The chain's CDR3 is CASSIPGPALAKQYF. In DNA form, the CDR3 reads TGTGCCAGCAGCATTCCTGGACCCGCTTTGGCAAAGCAGTACTTC. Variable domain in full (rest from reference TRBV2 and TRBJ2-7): EPEVTQTPSHQVTQMGQEVILRCVPISNHLYFYWYRQILGQKVEFLVSFYNNEISEKSEIFDDQFSVERPDGSNFTLKIRSTKLEDSAMYFCASSIPGPALAKQYFGPGTRLTVT.

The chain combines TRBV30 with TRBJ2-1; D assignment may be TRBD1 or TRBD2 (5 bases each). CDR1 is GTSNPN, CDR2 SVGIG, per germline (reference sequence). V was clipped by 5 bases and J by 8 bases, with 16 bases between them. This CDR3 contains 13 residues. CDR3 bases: TGTGCCTGGGCCAGGGACGTGGCTCATGAGCAGTTCTTC. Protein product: CAWARDVAHEQFF.

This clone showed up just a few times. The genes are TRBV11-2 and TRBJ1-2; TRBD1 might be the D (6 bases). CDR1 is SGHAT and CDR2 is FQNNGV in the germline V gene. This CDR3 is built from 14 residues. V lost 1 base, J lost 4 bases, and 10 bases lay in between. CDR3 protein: CASSLGTGTYGYTF. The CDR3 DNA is TGTGCCAGCAGCTTAGGTACAGGGACCTATGGCTACACCTTC.

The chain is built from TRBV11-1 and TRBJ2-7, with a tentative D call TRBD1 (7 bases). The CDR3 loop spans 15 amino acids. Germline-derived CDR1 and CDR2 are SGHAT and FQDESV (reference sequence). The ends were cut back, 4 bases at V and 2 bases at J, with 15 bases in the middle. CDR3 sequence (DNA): TGTGCCAGCAGCTCCAGGGGGAGGTCCCCCTACGAGCAGTACTTC. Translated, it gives CASSSRGRSPYEQYF.

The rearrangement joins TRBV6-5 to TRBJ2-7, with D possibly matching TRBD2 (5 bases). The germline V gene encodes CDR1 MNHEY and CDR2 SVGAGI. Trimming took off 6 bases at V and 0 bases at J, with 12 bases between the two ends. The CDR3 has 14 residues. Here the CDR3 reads CASSFSGTSYEQYF. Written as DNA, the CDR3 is TGTGCCAGCAGCTTCAGCGGTACCTCCTACGAGCAGTACTTC.

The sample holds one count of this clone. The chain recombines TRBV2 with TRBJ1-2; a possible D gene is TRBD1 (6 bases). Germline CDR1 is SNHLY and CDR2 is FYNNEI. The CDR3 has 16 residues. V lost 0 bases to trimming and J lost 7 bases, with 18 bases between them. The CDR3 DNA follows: TGTGCCAGCAGTGAAGCGCGGGGCAGGGGCTACCTTGGCTACACCTTC. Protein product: CASSEARGRGYLGYTF.

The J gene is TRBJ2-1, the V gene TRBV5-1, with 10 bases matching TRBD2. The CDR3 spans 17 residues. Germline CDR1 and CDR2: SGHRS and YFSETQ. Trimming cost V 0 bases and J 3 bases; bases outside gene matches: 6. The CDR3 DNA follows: TGCGCCAGCAGCTTGGCCTCTAGCGGGGGTAGCTACAATGAGCAGTTCTTC. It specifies CASSLASSGGSYNEQFF.

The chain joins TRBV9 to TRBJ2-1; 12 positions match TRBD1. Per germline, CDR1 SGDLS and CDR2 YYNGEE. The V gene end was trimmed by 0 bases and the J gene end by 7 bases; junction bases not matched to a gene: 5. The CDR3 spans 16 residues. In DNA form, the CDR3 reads TGTGCCAGCAGCGTAGTGGGACAGGGGGCTTCAAATGAGCAGTTCTTC. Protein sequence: CASSVVGQGASNEQFF.

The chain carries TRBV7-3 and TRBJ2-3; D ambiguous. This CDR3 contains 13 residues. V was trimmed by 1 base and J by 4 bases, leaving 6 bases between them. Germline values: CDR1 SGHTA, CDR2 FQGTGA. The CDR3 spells CASSLNQADTQYF. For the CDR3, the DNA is TGTGCCAGCAGCTTAAATCAGGCAGATACGCAGTATTTT.

CDR3: CASSRGLAEYNEQFF. The DNA of the CDR3 is TGTGCCAGCAGTCGTGGACTAGCGGAATACAATGAGCAGTTCTTC. The chain carries TRBV6-1 and TRBJ2-1; 10 bases are shared with TRBD2. V dropped 5 bases and J dropped 4; count of bases not matched to a gene: 5. This CDR3 region has 15 residues. Germline lookup yields CDR1 MNHNS and CDR2 SASEGT.

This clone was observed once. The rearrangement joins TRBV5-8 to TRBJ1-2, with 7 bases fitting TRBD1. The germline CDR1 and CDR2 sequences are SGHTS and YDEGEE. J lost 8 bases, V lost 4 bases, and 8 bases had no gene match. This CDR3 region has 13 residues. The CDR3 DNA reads TGTGCCAGCAGCCCCCGGACAGGTGGAGGCTACACCTTC. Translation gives CASSPRTGGGYTF.

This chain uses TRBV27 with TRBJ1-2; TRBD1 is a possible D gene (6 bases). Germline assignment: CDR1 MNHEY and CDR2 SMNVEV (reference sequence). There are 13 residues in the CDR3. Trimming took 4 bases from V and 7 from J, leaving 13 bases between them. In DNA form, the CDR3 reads TGTGCCAGCAGTTCACCGGGGGCGGGTGGCTACACCTTC. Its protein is CASSSPGAGGYTF.

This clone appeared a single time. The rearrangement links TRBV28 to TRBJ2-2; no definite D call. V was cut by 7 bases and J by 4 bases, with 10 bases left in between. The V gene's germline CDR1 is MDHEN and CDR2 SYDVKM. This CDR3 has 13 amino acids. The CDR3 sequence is CASTSAGTGELFF. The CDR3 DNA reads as TGTGCCAGCACCTCAGCAGGCACCGGGGAGCTGTTTTTT.

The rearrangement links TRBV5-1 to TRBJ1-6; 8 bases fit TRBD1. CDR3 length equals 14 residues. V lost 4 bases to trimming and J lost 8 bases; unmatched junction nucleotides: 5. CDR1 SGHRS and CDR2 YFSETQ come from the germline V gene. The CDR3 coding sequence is TGCGCCAGCAGCATCGGACAGGGCCATTCACCCCTCCACTTT. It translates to CASSIGQGHSPLHF.

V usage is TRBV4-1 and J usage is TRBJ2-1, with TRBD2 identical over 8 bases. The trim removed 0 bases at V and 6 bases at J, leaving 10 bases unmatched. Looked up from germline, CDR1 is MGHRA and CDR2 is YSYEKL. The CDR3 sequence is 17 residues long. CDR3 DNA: TGCGCCAGCAGCCAAGAACCCGGGGTCGGGGGGGGCAATGAGCAGTTCTTC. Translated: CASSQEPGVGGGNEQFF.

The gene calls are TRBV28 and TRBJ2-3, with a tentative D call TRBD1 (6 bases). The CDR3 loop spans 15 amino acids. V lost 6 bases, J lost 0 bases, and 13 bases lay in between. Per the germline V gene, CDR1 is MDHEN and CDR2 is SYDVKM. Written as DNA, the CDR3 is TGTGCCAGCAGCCGGCAGGGGCTTAGCACAGATACGCAGTATTTT. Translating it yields CASSRQGLSTDTQYF.

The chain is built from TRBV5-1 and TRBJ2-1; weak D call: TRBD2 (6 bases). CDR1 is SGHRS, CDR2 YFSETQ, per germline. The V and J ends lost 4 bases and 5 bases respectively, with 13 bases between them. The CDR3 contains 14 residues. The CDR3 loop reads CASSPSGTHNEQFF. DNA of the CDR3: TGCGCCAGCAGCCCCTCCGGGACTCACAATGAGCAGTTCTTC.

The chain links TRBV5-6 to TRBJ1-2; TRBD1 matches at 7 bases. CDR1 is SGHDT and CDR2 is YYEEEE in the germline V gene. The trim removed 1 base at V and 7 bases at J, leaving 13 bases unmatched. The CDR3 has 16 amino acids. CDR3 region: CASSLRLHRGRGGYTF. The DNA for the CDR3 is TGTGCCAGCAGCTTGCGTTTACACAGGGGTCGGGGTGGCTACACCTTC.

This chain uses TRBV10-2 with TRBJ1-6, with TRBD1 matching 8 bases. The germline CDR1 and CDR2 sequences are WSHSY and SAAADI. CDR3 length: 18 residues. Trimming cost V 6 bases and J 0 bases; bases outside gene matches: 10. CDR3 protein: CASSETGALSSYNSPLHF. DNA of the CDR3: TGCGCCAGCAGCGAGACAGGGGCCTTAAGCTCCTATAATTCACCCCTCCACTTT.